A single sample is the source of the 24 T cell receptor beta chains below, sequenced in a study of CD8+ T cells in alopecia areata. Specified treatment: oral pan-JAK inhibitor, 5-10 mg twice daily. Reverse transcribed after extraction, RNA yielded cDNA as the sequencing template. The repertoire was sequenced with immunoSEQ multiplex PCR; TCRdb's copy has only in-frame clones and lacks some. The sample yields 150,000 or so clones, 55% to 75% seen once. The specimen comprised CD4+ T cells sorted from blood, sampled at week 4, from a patient treated with tofacitinib. The receptors here all came from a human donor with alopecia areata.

This sequence joins TRBV5-1 and TRBJ2-5; 7 nucleotides line up with TRBD2. Germline CDR1 and CDR2: SGHRS and YFSETQ. CDR3 size: 13 residues. V was clipped by 4 bases and J by 4 bases; unmatched bases: 4. DNA for the CDR3: TGCGCCAGCAGCGTTGGGAGGGCAGAGACCCAGTACTTC. Encoded protein: CASSVGRAETQYF.

This clone was recorded a few times. The V and J genes are TRBV13 and TRBJ1-2, with D tentatively TRBD1 (6 bases). The CDR3 is 14 residues long. CDR1 and CDR2 from the germline V gene are PRHDT and FYEKMQ (reference sequence). The V end lost 5 bases, the J end lost 0 bases, and 10 bases lay between the germline ends. DNA of the CDR3: TGTGCCAGCAGCCGGACAGCTGCTAACTATGGCTACACCTTC. As protein: CASSRTAANYGYTF. Variable domain in full (rest from reference TRBV13 and TRBJ1-2): AAGVIQSPRHLIKEKRETATLKCYPIPRHDTVYWYQQGPGQDPQFLISFYEKMQSDKGSIPDRFSAQQFSDYHSELNMSSLELGDSALYFCASSRTAANYGYTFGSGTRLTVV.

The genes are TRBV27 and TRBJ2-5; the match to TRBD1 covers 7 bases. Germline V gene data show CDR1 as MNHEY and CDR2 as SMNVEV (reference sequence). The V gene end was trimmed by 3 bases and the J gene end by 7 bases; junction bases not matched to a gene: 8. The CDR3 has 14 residues. CDR3: CASSFGQALGTQYF. CDR3 in DNA: TGTGCCAGCAGTTTTGGACAGGCACTGGGGACCCAGTACTTC.

The chain recombines TRBV29-1 with TRBJ1-1, with D unclear. The CDR3 consists of 12 residues. Germline V gene data show CDR1 as SQVTM and CDR2 as ANQGSEA. Deletions cut 4 bases from V and 4 bases from J, with 10 bases between. CDR3 in amino acids: CSVAPWGTEAFF. CDR3 bases: TGCAGCGTTGCCCCCTGGGGCACTGAAGCTTTCTTT.

The count of this clone is one. The chain is built from TRBV4-1 and TRBJ1-2; D is perhaps TRBD1 (5 bases). Germline V lookup: CDR1 MGHRA, CDR2 YSYEKL. This CDR3 has 15 residues. Trimming stripped 0 bases from V and 1 base from J, with 9 bases between. The CDR3, as DNA: TGCGCCAGCAGCCAAGAACCAGGGATTAACTATGGCTACACCTTC. Translated: CASSQEPGINYGYTF.

The chain uses TRBV30 and TRBJ2-7, with TRBD1 matching over 8 bases. CDR3 length: 16 residues. Trimming removed 3 bases from V and 7 bases from J; junction bases left unmatched: 17. In germline, CDR1 is GTSNPN, CDR2 SVGIG (reference sequence). The CDR3 nucleotides are TGTGCCTGGAGGGCCACTACGACAGGGGAATTAGGGGAGCAGTACTTC. Amino acid sequence: CAWRATTTGELGEQYF. The variable domain in full, with the rest retrieved from reference TRBV30 and TRBJ2-7, is SQTIHQWPATLVQPVGSPLSLECTVEGTSNPNLYWYRQAAGRGLQLLFYSVGIGQISSEVPQNLSASRPQDRQFILSSKKLLLSDSGFYLCAWRATTTGELGEQYFGPGTRLTVT.

This clone came up a few times. The J gene is TRBJ2-1, the V gene TRBV7-8, with D possibly being TRBD2 (5 bases). The CDR3 sequence is 14 residues long. Germline CDR1 and CDR2: SGHVS and FQNEAQ. V dropped 5 bases and J dropped 7 bases, with 15 bases sitting between them. CDR3 sequence reads: CASSLKRLGNEQFF. For the CDR3, the DNA is TGTGCCAGCAGCCTGAAGCGGCTGGGGAATGAGCAGTTCTTC.

The chain uses TRBV6-8 and TRBJ2-1, with D perhaps matching TRBD2 (7 bases). V was clipped by 8 bases and J by 7 bases, with 24 bases between them. This CDR3 comprises 16 residues. From germline, CDR1 is MNHGY and CDR2 SAAAGT. CDR3 DNA: TGTGCCAGCCCTCCCGAGGGCGGGGGCCCTTCTAATGAGCAGTTCTTC. Translation: CASPPEGGGPSNEQFF.

The chain carries TRBV30 and TRBJ1-1; the match to TRBD1 covers 8 bases. Germline-derived CDR1 and CDR2 are GTSNPN and SVGIG (reference sequence). The ends lost 5 bases at V and 5 bases at J; junction bases unmatched: 7. The length of the CDR3 is 13 residues. Here the CDR3 DNA reads TGTGCCTGGCGACGGACAGGGCGTACTGAAGCTTTCTTT. Encoded protein: CAWRRTGRTEAFF.

This chain joins TRBV2 and TRBJ2-7; tentatively, D is TRBD1 (5 bases). Trimming removed 5 bases at V and 6 bases at J, with 8 bases between. Germline assignment: CDR1 SNHLY and CDR2 FYNNEI. The CDR3 length is 11 residues. The CDR3 DNA sequence: TGTGCCAGCAGTAAAGACAGCGAGCAGTACTTC. Translated: CASSKDSEQYF.

The chain is built from TRBV20-1 and TRBJ1-1; D remains unclear. CDR1 and CDR2 from the germline V gene are DFQATT and SNEGSKA (reference sequence). V lost 3 bases, J lost 7 bases, and 9 bases lay in between. The CDR3 is 11 residues long. The DNA of the CDR3 is TGCAGTGCTAGGACCGATAGTGAAGCTTTCTTT. Translated: CSARTDSEAFF.

The rearrangement joins TRBV2 to TRBJ2-6; possible D gene TRBD1, 6 bases. Trimming took 5 bases from V and 1 from J, leaving 12 bases between them. In germline, CDR1 is SNHLY, CDR2 FYNNEI. The CDR3 sequence is 16 residues long. CDR3 in amino acids: CASSPFRGSGANVLTF. Here the CDR3 DNA reads TGTGCCAGCAGTCCTTTTAGGGGGTCTGGGGCCAACGTCCTGACTTTC.

This chain joins TRBV29-1 and TRBJ2-3; a weak D match, TRBD2 (7 bases). Trimming removed 8 bases from V and 6 bases from J, with 15 bases in between. This CDR3 spans 12 amino acids. CDR1 is SQVTM and CDR2 is ANQGSEA in the germline V gene. Written as DNA, the CDR3 is TGCAGCTCTGGGGAGGGGGTCGATACGCAGTATTTT. This encodes CSSGEGVDTQYF.

The chain recombines TRBV29-1 with TRBJ1-1; maybe TRBD1 (5 bases). Trimming removed 7 bases from V and 5 bases from J, with 20 bases in between. The length of the CDR3 is 14 residues. The V gene's germline CDR1 is SQVTM and CDR2 ANQGSEA. The DNA of the CDR3 is TGCAGCGCCCCTCGGGGGTGGGGTGGGACTGAAGCTTTCTTT. Its protein is CSAPRGWGGTEAFF.

The table lists this clone with a few counts. The chain joins TRBV7-9 to TRBJ1-4; 9 bases fit TRBD1. The CDR3 runs 16 residues. Per germline, CDR1 SEHNR and CDR2 FQNEAQ (reference sequence). Trimming cost V 5 bases and J 3 bases; bases outside gene matches: 7. The CDR3 DNA reads as TGTGCCAGCAGCGGAGACAGGGGGGCGGCTAATGAAAAACTGTTTTTT. Its translation is CASSGDRGAANEKLFF. Full variable domain (remainder filled in from reference TRBV7-9 and TRBJ1-4): DTGVSQNPRHKITKRGQNVTFRCDPISEHNRLYWYRQTLGQGPEFLTYFQNEAQLEKSRLLSDRFSAERPKGSFSTLEIQRTEQGDSAMYLCASSGDRGAANEKLFFGSGTQLSVL.

V usage is TRBV29-1 and J usage is TRBJ2-5, with a possible D match to TRBD2 (7 bases). CDR1 is SQVTM, CDR2 ANQGSEA, per germline. Trimming stripped 7 bases from V and 4 bases from J, with 13 bases between. The CDR3 is made up of 12 amino acids. CDR3 coding DNA: TGCAGCGGGAGGGGGGGCCTAGAGACCCAGTACTTC. Translating gives CSGRGGLETQYF.

This clone has more than one count but fewer than ten. This chain uses TRBV29-1 with TRBJ2-6; D is unclear. Per germline, CDR1 SQVTM and CDR2 ANQGSEA. This CDR3 has 13 residues. V lost 4 bases, J lost 3 bases, and 7 bases lay in between. CDR3 protein: CSVGRVGANVLTF. CDR3 nucleotides: TGCAGCGTTGGTCGGGTTGGGGCCAACGTCCTGACTTTC. Filled out from reference TRBV29-1 and TRBJ2-6, the complete variable domain reads SAVISQKPSRDICQRGTSLTIQCQVDSQVTMMFWYRQQPGQSLTLIATANQGSEATYESGFVIDKFPISRPNLTFSTLTVSNMSPEDSSIYLCSVGRVGANVLTFGAGSRLTVL.

On this clone: Additional DNA sequences in this sample encode the identical CDR3. This chain joins TRBV29-1 and TRBJ1-1; D is uncertain. The CDR3 spans 10 residues. The germline V and J ends were trimmed by 6 bases and 2 bases, with 4 bases remaining between them. CDR1 is SQVTM and CDR2 is ANQGSEA in the germline V gene. CDR3 in amino acids: CSVRNTEAFF. CDR3 in DNA: TGCAGCGTACGTAACACTGAAGCTTTCTTT. The complete variable domain, with remaining parts taken from reference TRBV29-1 and TRBJ1-1, reads SAVISQKPSRDICQRGTSLTIQCQVDSQVTMMFWYRQQPGQSLTLIATANQGSEATYESGFVIDKFPISRPNLTFSTLTVSNMSPEDSSIYLCSVRNTEAFFGQGTRLTVV.

V usage is TRBV30 and J usage is TRBJ1-1; 7 bases fit TRBD1. V lost 8 bases to trimming and J lost 4 bases; unmatched junction nucleotides: 4. The CDR3 loop spans 11 amino acids. CDR1 and CDR2 (germline): GTSNPN, SVGIG (reference sequence). CDR3 region: CAGQVRTEAFF. The DNA of the CDR3 is TGTGCCGGACAGGTCCGCACTGAAGCTTTCTTT.

V is TRBV5-1 and J is TRBJ2-1; possibly TRBD1 for D (6 bases). CDR3 length equals 13 residues. Between the trimmed V and J ends, which lost 4 bases and 8 bases, there was a span of 13 bases. Germline V gene lookup returns CDR1 SGHRS and CDR2 YFSETQ. As DNA, the CDR3 is TGCGCCAGCAGCCAACAGGGTTCGGATGAGCAGTTCTTC. The encoded protein is CASSQQGSDEQFF.

This clone turned up a few times. V gene TRBV11-2 combines with J gene TRBJ2-3, with 10 bases aligning to TRBD2. V gave up 0 bases and J gave up 3 bases; unmatched junction bases: 3. Germline V gene sequence: CDR1 SGHAT, CDR2 FQNNGV. There are 16 residues in the CDR3. The CDR3 here is CASSLDPGLATDTQYF. CDR3 coding DNA: TGTGCCAGCAGCTTAGATCCGGGACTAGCGACAGATACGCAGTATTTT.

A few counts support this clone. The chain joins TRBV18 to TRBJ2-7, with D perhaps TRBD1 or TRBD2 (5 bases each). The CDR3 contains 18 residues. V was trimmed by 2 bases and J by 0 bases, leaving 20 bases between them. CDR1 and CDR2 (germline): KGHSH, LQKENI. The CDR3 region has the DNA TGTGCCAGCTCACCATTAAGGCCGGGACCGCCAACCTCCTACGAGCAGTACTTC. Encoded protein: CASSPLRPGPPTSYEQYF.

This chain joins TRBV10-2 and TRBJ2-4; 10 bases map to TRBD2. Germline-derived CDR1 and CDR2 are WSHSY and SAAADI. CDR3 size: 16 residues. J was trimmed by 7 bases and V by 7 bases; bases with no gene match: 13. The CDR3 region is CASKERGGIRGNIQYF. Here the CDR3 DNA reads TGCGCCAGCAAGGAGCGGGGGGGCATCCGAGGGAACATTCAGTACTTC.

The V gene is TRBV7-8, the J gene TRBJ1-1; D unresolved. This CDR3 contains 12 residues. V lost 2 bases, J lost 8 bases, and 9 bases lay in between. Germline CDR1 SGHVS, CDR2 FQNEAQ. The CDR3 bases are TGTGCCAGCAGCTTACGAACAGCAGAAGCTTTCTTT. The encoded protein is CASSLRTAEAFF.